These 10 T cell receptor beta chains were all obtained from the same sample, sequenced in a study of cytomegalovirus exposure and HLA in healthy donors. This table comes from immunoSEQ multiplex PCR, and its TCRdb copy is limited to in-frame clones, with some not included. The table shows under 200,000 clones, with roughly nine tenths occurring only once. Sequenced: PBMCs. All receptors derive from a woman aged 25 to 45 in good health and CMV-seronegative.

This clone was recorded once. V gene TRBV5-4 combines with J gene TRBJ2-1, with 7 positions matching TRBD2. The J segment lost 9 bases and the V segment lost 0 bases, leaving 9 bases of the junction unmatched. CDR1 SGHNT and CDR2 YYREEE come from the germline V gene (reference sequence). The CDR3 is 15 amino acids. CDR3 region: CASSLEVRESTEQFF. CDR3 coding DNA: TGTGCCAGCAGCTTGGAGGTGCGGGAGTCCACTGAGCAGTTCTTC.

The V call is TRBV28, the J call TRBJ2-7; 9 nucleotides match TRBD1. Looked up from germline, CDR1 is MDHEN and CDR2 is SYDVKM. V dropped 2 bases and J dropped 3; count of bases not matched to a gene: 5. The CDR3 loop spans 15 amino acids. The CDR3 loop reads CASSLIGTGIYEQYF. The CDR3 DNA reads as TGTGCCAGCAGTTTAATAGGGACAGGGATCTACGAGCAGTACTTC.

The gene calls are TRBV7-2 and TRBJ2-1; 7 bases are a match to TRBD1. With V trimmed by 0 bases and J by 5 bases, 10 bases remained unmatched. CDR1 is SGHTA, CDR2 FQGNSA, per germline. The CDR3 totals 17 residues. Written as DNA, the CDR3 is TGTGCCAGCAGCTTAGCCCTGAGGACAGGCCTTAACAATGAGCAGTTCTTC. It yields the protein CASSLALRTGLNNEQFF.

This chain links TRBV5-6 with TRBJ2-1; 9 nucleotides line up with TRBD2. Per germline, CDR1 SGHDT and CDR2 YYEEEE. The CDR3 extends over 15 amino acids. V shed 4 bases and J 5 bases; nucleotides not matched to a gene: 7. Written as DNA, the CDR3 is TGTGCCAGCAGCATAGCGGGGGTTAAAAACAATGAGCAGTTCTTC. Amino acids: CASSIAGVKNNEQFF.

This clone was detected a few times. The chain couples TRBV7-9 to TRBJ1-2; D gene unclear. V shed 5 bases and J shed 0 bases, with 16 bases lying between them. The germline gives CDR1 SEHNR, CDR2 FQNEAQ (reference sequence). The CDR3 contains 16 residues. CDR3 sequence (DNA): TGTGCCAGCAGCCCCTTAATGCAGTCAGCTAACTATGGCTACACCTTC. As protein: CASSPLMQSANYGYTF.

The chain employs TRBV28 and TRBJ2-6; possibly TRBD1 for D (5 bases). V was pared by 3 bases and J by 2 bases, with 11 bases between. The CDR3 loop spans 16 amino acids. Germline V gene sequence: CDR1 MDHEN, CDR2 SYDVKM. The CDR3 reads CASSFPGSAGANVLTF. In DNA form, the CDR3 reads TGTGCCAGCAGTTTCCCAGGGTCGGCTGGGGCCAACGTCCTGACTTTC. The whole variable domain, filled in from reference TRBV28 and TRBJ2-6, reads DVKVTQSSRYLVKRTGEKVFLECVQDMDHENMFWYRQDPGLGLRLIYFSYDVKMKEKGDIPEGYSVSREKKERFSLILESASTNQTSMYLCASSFPGSAGANVLTFGAGSRLTVL.

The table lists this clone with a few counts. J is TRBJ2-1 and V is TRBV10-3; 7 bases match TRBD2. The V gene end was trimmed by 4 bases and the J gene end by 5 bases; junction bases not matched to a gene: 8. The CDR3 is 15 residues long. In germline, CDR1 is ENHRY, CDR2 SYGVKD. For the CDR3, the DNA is TGTGCCATCAGTGGCATCAGCGGGATCAACAATGAGCAGTTCTTC. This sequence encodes CAISGISGINNEQFF.

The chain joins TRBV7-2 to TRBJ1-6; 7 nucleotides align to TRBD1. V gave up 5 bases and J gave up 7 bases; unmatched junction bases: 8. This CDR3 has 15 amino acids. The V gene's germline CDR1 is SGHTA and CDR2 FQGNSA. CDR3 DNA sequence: TGTGCCAGCAGCCAATACAGGGGAGGGAATTCACCCCTCCACTTT. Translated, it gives CASSQYRGGNSPLHF.

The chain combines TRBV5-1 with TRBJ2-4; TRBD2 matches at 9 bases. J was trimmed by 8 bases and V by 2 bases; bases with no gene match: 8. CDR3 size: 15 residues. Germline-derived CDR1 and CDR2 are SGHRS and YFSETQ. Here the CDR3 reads CASSLVAGEVDIQYF. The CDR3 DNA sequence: TGCGCCAGCAGCTTAGTAGCGGGAGAGGTGGACATTCAGTACTTC.

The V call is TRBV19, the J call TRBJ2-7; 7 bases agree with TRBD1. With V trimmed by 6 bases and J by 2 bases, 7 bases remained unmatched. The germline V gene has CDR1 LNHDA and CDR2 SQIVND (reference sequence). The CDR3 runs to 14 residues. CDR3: CASRSRDRTYEQYF. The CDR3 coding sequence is TGTGCCAGTAGATCGAGGGACAGAACCTACGAGCAGTACTTC.